The source of this T cell receptor (beta chain) is a study of T cells after posttransplantation cyclophosphamide. Germline V CDR1 and CDR2: MNHEY, SVGAGI. The V gene lost 7 bases and the J gene lost 6 bases, with 15 bases spanning the gap. This CDR3 has 13 residues. Busulfan-fludarabine conditioning, marrow transplant, and cyclophosphamide on days +3 and +4 were administered. Profiled with immunoSEQ multiplex PCR; TCRdb holds only in-frame clones, not every one. This table holds about 36,000 clones, about three quarters found once. The chain uses TRBV6-5 and TRBJ1-1; D is undetermined. This TCR came from a female patient aged 40-50 years who received an allogeneic stem cell transplant from a related donor, was CMV-positive, and had no GVHD. Some of these T cells may belong to the graft donor. This specimen consisted of CD4+ T cells sorted from blood, obtained just over 1,900 days after a stem cell transplant with posttransplant cyclophosphamide. Here the CDR3 reads CASNPWRESEAFF. In DNA form, the CDR3 reads TGTGCCAGCAACCCATGGAGGGAATCTGAAGCTTTCTTT.